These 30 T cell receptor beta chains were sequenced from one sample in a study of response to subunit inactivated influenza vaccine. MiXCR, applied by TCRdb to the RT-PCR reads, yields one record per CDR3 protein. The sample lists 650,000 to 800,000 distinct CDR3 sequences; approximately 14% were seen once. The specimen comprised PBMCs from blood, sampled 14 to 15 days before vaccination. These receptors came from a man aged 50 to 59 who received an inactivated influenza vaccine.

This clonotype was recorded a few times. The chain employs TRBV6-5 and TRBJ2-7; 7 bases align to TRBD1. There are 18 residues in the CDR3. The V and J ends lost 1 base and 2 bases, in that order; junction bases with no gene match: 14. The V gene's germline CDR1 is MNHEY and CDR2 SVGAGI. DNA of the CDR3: TGTGCCAGCAGTTACTACCCCCCCGGGCAGGGACAGACCTACGAGCAGTACTTC. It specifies CASSYYPPGQGQTYEQYF.

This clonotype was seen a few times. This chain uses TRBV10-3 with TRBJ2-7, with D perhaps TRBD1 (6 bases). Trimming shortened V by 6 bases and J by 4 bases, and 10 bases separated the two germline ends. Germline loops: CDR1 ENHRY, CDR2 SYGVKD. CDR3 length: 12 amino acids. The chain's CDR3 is CAIRETGYEQYF. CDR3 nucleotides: TGTGCCATCAGAGAAACAGGGTACGAGCAGTACTTC.

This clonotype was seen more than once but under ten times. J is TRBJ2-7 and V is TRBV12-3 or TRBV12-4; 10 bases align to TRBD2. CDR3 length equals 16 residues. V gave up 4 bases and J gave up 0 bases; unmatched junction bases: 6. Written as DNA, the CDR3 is TGTGCCAGCAGTTCAGATCTAGCGGGAGACTCCTACGAGCAGTACTTC. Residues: CASSSDLAGDSYEQYF.

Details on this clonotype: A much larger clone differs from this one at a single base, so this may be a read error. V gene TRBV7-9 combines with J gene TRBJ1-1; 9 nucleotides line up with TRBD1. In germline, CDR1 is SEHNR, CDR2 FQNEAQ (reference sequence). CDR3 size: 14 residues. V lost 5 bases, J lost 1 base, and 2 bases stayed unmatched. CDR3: CASSQQGANTEAFF. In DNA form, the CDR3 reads TGTGCCAGCAGCCAACAGGGGGCGAACACTGAAGCTTTCTTT.

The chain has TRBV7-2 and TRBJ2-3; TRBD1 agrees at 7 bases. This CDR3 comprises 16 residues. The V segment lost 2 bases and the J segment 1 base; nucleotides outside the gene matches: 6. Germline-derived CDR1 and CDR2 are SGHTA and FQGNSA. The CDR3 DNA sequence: TGTGCCAGCAGCTTAACCCGACAGGGACGCACAGATACGCAGTATTTT. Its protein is CASSLTRQGRTDTQYF.

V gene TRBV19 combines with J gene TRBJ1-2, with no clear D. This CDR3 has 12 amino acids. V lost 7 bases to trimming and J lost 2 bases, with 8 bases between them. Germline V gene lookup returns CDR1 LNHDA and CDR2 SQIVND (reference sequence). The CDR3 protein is CASTSANYGYTF. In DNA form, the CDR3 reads TGTGCCAGTACGTCTGCGAACTATGGCTACACCTTC.

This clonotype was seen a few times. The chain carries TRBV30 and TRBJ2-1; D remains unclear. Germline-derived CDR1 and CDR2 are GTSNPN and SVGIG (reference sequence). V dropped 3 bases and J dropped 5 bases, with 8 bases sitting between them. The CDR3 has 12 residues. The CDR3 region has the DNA TGTGCCTGGAGCGTAGGGAACAATGAGCAGTTCTTC. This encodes CAWSVGNNEQFF.

Written as DNA, the CDR3 is TGTGCCAGCAGCCCCCGGCAGGGCGGGGGGAACCAAGAGACCCAGTACTTC. Translating gives CASSPRQGGGNQETQYF. This chain joins TRBV4-2 and TRBJ2-5; 8 positions match TRBD2. Germline V lookup: CDR1 LGHNA, CDR2 YNFKEQ. V shed 4 bases and J 0 bases; nucleotides not matched to a gene: 10. This CDR3 is built from 17 residues.

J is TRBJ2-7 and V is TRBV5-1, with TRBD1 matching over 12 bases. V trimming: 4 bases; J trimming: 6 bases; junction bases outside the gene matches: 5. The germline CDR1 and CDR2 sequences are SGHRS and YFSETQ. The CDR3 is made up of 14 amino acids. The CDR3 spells CASSRGQGAIEQYF. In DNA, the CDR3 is TGCGCCAGCAGCAGGGGACAGGGGGCTATCGAGCAGTACTTC.

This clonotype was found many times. CDR3 sequence: CASTGTIRSTGELFF. The CDR3 DNA is TGTGCCAGCACAGGGACAATCCGGAGCACCGGGGAGCTGTTTTTT. The chain has TRBV18 and TRBJ2-2; maybe TRBD1 (6 bases). Germline-derived CDR1 and CDR2 are KGHSH and LQKENI. Trimming took 8 bases from V and 4 from J, leaving 17 bases between them. This CDR3 has 15 amino acids.

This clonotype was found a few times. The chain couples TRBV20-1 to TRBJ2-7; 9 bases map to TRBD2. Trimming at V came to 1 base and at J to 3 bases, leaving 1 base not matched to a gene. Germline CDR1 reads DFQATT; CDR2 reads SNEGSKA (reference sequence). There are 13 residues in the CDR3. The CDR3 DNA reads TGCAGTGCTAGAGGGCGGGAGGGCTACGAGCAGTACTTC. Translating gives CSARGREGYEQYF.

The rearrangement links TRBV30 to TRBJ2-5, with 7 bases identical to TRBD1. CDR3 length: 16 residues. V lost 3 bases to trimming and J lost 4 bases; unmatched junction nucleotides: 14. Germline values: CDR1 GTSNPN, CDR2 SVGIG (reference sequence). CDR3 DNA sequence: TGTGCCTGGAGCCCGGGAAGGGGGCCGGCGGTAGAGACCCAGTACTTC. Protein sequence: CAWSPGRGPAVETQYF.

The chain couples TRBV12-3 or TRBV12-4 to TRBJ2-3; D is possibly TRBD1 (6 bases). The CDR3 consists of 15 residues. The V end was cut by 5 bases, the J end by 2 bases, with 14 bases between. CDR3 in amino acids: CASSHNRESTDTQYF. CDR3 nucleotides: TGTGCCAGCAGTCATAACAGGGAATCCACAGATACGCAGTATTTT.

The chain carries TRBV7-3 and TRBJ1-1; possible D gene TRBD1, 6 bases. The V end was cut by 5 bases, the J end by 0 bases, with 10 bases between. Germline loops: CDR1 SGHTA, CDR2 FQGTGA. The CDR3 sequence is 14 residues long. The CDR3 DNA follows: TGTGCCAGCAGCCCGGACAGTTTGAACACTGAAGCTTTCTTT. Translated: CASSPDSLNTEAFF.

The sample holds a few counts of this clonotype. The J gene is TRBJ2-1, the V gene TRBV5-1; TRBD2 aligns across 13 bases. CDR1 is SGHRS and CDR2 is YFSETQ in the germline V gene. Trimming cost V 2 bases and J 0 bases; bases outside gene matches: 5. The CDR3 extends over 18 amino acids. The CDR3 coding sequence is TGCGCCAGCAGCTTAGAAGGGACTAGCGGGGTCTCCTACAATGAGCAGTTCTTC. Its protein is CASSLEGTSGVSYNEQFF.

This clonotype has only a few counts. The chain's CDR3 is CSASRGSYEQYF. DNA of the CDR3: TGCAGTGCTAGCAGGGGGTCCTACGAGCAGTACTTC. The chain employs TRBV20-1 and TRBJ2-7; 7 bases match TRBD1. The V and J ends lost 3 bases and 1 base, in that order; junction bases with no gene match: 0. Germline-derived CDR1 and CDR2 are DFQATT and SNEGSKA (reference sequence). The CDR3 has 12 amino acids.

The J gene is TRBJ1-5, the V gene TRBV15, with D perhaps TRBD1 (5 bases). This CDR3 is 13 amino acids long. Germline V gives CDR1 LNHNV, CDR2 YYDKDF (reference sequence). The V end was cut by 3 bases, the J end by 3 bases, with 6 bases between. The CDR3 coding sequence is TGTGCCACCAGCAGCAGGGTCAATCAGCCCCAGCATTTT. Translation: CATSSRVNQPQHF.

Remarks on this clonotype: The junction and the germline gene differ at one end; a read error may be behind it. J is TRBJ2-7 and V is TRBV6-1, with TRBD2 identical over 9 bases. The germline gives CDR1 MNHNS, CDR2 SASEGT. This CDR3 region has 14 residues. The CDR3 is CASGNVAGVYEQHF. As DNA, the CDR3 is TGTGCCAGCGGAAACGTAGCGGGAGTCTACGAGCAGCACTTC.

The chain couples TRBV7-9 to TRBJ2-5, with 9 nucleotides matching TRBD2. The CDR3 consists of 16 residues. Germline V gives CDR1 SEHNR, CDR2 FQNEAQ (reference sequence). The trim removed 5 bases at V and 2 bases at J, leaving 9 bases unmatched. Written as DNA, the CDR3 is TGTGCCAGCAGCCTGAATCTAGCGGGGAATCAAGAGACCCAGTACTTC. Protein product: CASSLNLAGNQETQYF.

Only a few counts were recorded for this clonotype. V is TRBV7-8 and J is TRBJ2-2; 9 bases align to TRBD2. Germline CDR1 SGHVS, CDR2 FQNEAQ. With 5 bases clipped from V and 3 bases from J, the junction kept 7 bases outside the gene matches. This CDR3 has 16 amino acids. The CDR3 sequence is CASSPMGLADTGELFF. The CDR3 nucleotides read TGTGCCAGCAGCCCAATGGGACTAGCAGACACCGGGGAGCTGTTTTTT.

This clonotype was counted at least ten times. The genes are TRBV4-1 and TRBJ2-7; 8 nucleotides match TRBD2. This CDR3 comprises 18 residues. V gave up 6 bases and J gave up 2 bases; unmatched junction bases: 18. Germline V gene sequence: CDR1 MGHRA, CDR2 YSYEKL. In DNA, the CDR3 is TGCGCCAGCAGGCCGGCCTTAGCGGGACTAGTACTCCCCTACGAGCAGTACTTC. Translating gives CASRPALAGLVLPYEQYF.

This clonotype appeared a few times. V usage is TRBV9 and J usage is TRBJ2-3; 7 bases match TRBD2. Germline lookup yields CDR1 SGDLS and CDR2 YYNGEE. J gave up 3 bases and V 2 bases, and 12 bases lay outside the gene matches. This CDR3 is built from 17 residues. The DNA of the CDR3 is TGTGCCAGCAGCGTCTCCACCTTAGCCGGGAGGACAGATACGCAGTATTTT. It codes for CASSVSTLAGRTDTQYF.

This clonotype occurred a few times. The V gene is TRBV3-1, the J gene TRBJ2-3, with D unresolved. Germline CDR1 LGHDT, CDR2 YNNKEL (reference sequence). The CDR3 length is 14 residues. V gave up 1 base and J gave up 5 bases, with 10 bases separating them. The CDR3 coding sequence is TGTGCCAGCAGCCAAGCTTCCTGGGGAGATACGCAGTATTTT. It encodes CASSQASWGDTQYF.

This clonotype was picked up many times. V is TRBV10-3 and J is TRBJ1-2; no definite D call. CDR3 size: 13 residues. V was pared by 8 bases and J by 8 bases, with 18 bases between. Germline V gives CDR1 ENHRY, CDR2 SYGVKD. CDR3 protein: CAIVSLPGDGYTF. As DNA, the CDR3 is TGTGCCATCGTCTCCTTGCCGGGAGACGGCTACACCTTC.

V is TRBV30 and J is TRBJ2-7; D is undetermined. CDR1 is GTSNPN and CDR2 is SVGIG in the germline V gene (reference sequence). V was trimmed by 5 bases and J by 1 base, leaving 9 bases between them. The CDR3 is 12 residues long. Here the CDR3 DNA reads TGTGCCTGGGGCGTAGGGTCCTACGAGCAGTACTTC. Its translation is CAWGVGSYEQYF.

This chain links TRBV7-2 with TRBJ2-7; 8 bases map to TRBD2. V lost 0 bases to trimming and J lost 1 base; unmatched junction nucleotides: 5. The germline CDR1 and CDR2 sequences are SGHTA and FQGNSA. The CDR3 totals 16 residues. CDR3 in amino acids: CASSLASGGVSYEQYF. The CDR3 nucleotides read TGTGCCAGCAGCTTAGCCTCGGGAGGGGTTTCCTACGAGCAGTACTTC.

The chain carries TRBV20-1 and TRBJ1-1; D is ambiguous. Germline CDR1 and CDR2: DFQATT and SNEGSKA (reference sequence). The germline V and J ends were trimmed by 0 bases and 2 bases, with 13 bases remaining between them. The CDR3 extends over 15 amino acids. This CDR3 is CSAREVILPNTEAFF. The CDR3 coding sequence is TGCAGTGCTAGAGAGGTTATTTTGCCAAACACTGAAGCTTTCTTT.

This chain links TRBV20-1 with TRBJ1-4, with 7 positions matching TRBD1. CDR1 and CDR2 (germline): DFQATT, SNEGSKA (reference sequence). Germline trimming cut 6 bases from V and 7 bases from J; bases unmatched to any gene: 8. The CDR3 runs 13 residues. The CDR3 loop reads CSALQGEGEKLFF. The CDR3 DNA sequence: TGCAGTGCGCTTCAGGGGGAGGGTGAAAAACTGTTTTTT.

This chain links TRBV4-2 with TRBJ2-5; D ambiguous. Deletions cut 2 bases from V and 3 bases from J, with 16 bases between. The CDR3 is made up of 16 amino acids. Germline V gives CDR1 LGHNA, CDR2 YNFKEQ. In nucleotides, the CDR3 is TGTGCCAGCAGCCAACTTCCGCCCGAGGAAGAAGAGACCCAGTACTTC. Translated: CASSQLPPEEEETQYF.

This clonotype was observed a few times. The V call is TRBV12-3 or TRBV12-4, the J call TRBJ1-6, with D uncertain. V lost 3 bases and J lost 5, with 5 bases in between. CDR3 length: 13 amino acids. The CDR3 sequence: CASSFGNNSPLHF. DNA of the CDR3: TGTGCCAGCAGTTTCGGGAATAATTCACCCCTCCACTTT.